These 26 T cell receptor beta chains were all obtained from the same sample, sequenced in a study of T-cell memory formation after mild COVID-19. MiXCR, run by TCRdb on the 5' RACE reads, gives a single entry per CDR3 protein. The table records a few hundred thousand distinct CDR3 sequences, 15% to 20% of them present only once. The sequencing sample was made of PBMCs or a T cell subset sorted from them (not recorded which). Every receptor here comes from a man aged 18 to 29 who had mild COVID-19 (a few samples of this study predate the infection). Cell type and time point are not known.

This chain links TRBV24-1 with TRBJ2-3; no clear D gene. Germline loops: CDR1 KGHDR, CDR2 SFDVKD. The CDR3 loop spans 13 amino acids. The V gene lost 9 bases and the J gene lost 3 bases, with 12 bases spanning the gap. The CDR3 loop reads CATADRRTDTQYF. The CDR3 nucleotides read TGTGCCACCGCGGACCGAAGAACAGATACGCAGTATTTT.

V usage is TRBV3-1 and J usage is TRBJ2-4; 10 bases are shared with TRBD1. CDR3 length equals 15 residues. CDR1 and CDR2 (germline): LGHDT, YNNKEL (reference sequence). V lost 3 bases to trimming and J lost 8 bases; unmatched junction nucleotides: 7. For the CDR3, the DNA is TGTGCCAGCAGCCACTACGGGACAGGGGTATACATTCAGTACTTC. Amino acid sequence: CASSHYGTGVYIQYF.

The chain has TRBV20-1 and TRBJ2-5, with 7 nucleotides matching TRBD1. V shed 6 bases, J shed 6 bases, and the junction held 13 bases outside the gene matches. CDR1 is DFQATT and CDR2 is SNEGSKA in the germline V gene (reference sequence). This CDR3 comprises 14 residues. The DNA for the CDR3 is TGCAGTGCCTCAGATCACAGGGGTGGGCAGACCCAGTACTTC. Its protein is CSASDHRGGQTQYF.

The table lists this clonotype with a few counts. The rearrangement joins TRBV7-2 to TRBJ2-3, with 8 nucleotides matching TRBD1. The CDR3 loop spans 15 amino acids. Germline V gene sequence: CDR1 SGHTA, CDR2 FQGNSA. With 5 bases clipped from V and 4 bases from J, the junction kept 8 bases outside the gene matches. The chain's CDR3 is CASSARDRGADTQYF. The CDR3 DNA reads TGTGCCAGCAGCGCTCGAGACAGGGGAGCAGATACGCAGTATTTT.

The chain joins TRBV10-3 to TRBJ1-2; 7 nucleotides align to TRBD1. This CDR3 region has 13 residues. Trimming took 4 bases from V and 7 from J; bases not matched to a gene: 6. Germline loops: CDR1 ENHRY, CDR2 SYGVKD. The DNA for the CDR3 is TGTGCCATCAGTGGGACAGGTCTGGGTGGCTACACCTTC. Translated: CAISGTGLGGYTF.

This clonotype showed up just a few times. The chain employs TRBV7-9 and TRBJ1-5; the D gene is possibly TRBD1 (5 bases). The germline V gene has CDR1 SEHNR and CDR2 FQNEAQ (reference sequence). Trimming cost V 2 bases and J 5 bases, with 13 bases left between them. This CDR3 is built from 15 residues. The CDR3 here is CASSLSAGRDQPQHF. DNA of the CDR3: TGTGCCAGCAGCTTATCAGCAGGGAGGGATCAGCCCCAGCATTTT.

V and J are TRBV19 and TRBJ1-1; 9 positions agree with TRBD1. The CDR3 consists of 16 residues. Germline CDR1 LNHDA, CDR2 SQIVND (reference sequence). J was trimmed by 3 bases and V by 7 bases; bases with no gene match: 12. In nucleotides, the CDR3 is TGTGCCAGTAATGGATTTGCGGACAGGGGATACACTGAAGCTTTCTTT. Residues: CASNGFADRGYTEAFF.

The CDR3 DNA sequence: TGTGCCAGCTCACCCTCACAACGCAATCAGCCCCAGCATTTT. This sequence encodes CASSPSQRNQPQHF. This rearrangement joins TRBV18 to TRBJ1-5; the D is unclear. The V end lost 3 bases, the J end lost 2 bases, and 8 bases lay between the germline ends. This CDR3 is built from 14 residues. Germline V gene sequence: CDR1 KGHSH, CDR2 LQKENI.

The CDR3 DNA reads TGCGCCAGCACGGGTTGGGCTAGCGGGGGTGAAGATACGCAGTATTTT. Translated, it gives CASTGWASGGEDTQYF. J is TRBJ2-3 and V is TRBV5-1; the match to TRBD2 covers 10 bases. The germline V gene encodes CDR1 SGHRS and CDR2 YFSETQ. V dropped 6 bases and J dropped 5; count of bases not matched to a gene: 12. The CDR3 totals 16 residues.

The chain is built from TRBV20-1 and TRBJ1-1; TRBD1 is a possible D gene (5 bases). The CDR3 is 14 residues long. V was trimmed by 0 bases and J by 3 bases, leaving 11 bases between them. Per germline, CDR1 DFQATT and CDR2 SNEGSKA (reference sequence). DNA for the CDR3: TGCAGTGCTAGAGATTACGGGGGGGACACTGAAGCTTTCTTT. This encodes CSARDYGGDTEAFF.

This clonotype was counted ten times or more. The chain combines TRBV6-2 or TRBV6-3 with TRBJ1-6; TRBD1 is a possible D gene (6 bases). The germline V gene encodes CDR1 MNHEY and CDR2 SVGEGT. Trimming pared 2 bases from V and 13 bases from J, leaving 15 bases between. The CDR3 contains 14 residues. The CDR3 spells CASSYPRPGDPLHF. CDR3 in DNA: TGTGCCAGCAGTTACCCTCGGCCAGGGGATCCCCTCCACTTT.

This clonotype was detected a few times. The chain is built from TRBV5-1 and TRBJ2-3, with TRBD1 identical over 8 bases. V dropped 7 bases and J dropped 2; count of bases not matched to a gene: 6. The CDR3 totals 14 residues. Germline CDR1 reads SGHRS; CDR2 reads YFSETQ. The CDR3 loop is CASVRGLATDTQYF. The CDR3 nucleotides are TGCGCCAGCGTCAGGGGGCTTGCCACAGATACGCAGTATTTT.

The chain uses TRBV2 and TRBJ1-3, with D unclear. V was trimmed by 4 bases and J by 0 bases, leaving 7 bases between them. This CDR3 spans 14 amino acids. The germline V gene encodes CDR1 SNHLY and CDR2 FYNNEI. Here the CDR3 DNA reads TGTGCCAGCAGTGGGGCCGTCTCTGGAAACACCATATATTTT. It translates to CASSGAVSGNTIYF.

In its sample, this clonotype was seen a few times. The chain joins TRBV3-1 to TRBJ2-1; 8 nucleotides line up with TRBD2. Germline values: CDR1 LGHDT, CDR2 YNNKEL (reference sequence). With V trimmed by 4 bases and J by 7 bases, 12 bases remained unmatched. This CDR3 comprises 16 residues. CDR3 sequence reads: CASSPFGGLGENEQFF. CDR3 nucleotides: TGTGCCAGCAGCCCCTTCGGGGGACTAGGTGAGAATGAGCAGTTCTTC.

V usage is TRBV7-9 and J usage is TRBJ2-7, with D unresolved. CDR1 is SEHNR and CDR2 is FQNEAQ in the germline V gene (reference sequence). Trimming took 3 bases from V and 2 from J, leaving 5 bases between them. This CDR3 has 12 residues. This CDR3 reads CASSFCPYEQYV. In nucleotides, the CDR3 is TGTGCCAGCAGCTTTTGCCCCTACGAGCAGTACGTC.

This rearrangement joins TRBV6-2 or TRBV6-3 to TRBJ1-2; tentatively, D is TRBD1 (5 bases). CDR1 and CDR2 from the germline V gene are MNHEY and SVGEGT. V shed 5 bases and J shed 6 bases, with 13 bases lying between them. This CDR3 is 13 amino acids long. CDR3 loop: CASSPGRGHGYTF. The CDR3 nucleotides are TGTGCCAGCAGTCCGGGACGAGGGCATGGCTACACCTTC.

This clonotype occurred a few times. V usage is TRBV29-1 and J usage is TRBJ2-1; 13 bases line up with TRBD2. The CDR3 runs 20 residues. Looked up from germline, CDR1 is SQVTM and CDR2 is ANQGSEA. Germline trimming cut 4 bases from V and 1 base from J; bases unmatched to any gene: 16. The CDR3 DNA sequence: TGCAGCGTTGTGCCCCTACTAGCGGGGGGGCCGTCGGCATCCTACAATGAGCAGTTCTTC. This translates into CSVVPLLAGGPSASYNEQFF.

DNA for the CDR3: TGCGCCAGCAGCCCCTTCGGAGCCACCAGGTTCTTC. Protein sequence: CASSPFGATRFF. The chain links TRBV4-1 to TRBJ2-1; the D is unclear. V was pared by 4 bases and J by 15 bases, with 16 bases between. The germline V gene encodes CDR1 MGHRA and CDR2 YSYEKL. The CDR3 is 12 residues long.

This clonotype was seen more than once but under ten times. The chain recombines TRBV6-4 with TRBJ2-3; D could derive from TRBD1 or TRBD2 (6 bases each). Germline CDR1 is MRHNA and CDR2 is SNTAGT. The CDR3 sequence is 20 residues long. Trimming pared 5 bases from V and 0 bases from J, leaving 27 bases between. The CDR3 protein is CASSSVPGGRTYTSTDTQYF. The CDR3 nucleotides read TGTGCCAGCAGTTCTGTACCCGGGGGCAGAACCTATACTAGCACAGATACGCAGTATTTT.

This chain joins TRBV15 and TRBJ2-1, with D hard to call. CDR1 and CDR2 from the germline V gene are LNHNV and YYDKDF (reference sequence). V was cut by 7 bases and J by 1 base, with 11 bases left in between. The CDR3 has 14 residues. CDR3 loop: CATTGGPSYNEQFF. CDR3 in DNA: TGTGCCACCACCGGCGGTCCGTCCTACAATGAGCAGTTCTTC. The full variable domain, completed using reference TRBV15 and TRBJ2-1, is DAMVIQNPRYQVTQFGKPVTLSCSQTLNHNVMYWYQQKSSQAPKLLFHYYDKDFNNEADTPDNFQSRRPNTSFCFLDIRSPGLGDTAMYLCATTGGPSYNEQFFGPGTRLTVL.

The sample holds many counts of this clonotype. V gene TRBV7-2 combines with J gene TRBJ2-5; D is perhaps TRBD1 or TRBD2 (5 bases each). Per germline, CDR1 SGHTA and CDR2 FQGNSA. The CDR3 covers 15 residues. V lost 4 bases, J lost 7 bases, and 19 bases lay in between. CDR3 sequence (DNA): TGTGCCAGCAGCTCCACTTCGGGGACCCTGGGGACCCAGTACTTC. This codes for CASSSTSGTLGTQYF.

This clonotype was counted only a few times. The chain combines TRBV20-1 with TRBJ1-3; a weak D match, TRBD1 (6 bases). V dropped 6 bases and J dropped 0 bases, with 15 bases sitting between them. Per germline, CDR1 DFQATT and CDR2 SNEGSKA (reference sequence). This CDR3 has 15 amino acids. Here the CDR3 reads CSAGGHLDSGNTIYF. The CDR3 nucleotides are TGCAGTGCAGGGGGACACCTAGACTCTGGAAACACCATATATTTT.

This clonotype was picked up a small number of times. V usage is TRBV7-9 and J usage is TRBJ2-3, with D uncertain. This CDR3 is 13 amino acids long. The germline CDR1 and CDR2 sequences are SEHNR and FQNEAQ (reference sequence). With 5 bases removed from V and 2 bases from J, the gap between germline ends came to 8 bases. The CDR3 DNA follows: TGTGCCAGCAGCGACCTCTACACAGATACGCAGTATTTT. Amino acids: CASSDLYTDTQYF.

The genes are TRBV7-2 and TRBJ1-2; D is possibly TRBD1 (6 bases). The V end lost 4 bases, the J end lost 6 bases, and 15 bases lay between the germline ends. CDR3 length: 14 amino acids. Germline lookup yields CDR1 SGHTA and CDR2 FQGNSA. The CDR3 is CASSYRRDTDGYTF. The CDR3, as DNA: TGTGCCAGCAGCTACCGACGGGACACTGATGGCTACACCTTC.

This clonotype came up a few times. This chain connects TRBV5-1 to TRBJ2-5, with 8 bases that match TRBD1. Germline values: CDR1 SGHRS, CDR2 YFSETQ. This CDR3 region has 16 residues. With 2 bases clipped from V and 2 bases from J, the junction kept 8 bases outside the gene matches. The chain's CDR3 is CASSFTGGSVQETQYF. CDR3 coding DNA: TGCGCCAGCAGCTTCACAGGGGGATCGGTACAAGAGACCCAGTACTTC.

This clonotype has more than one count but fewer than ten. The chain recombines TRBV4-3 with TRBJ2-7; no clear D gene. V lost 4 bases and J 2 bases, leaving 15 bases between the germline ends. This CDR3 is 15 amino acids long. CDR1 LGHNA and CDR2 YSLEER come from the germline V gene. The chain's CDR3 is CASSLLAAATYEQYF. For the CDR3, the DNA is TGCGCCAGCAGCCTCCTTGCGGCAGCTACCTACGAGCAGTACTTC.